A selection of T cell receptor beta chains follows, all from one sample in a study of blood T cell repertoires in COVID-19. Some clones are missing from TCRdb's copy, which holds only in-frame ones; the method was immunoSEQ multiplex PCR. This sample yields roughly 200,000 clones, of which roughly 90% are seen a single time; around 2.3% belongs to the top ten. The sample taken for sequencing was PBMCs or T cells enriched from blood (not recorded which). All receptors derive from a woman in her thirties who had recovered from COVID-19. Both conserved end residues are part of each CDR3. The order of the fields is J gene, CDR3 length, D gene, clone size, V gene, CDR3 protein, CDR3 DNA. The D gene is left open where the match is weak. Rows may omit the clone size; those that give it use once, few, many or a size class.

TRBJ2-2	15	TRBD1	NA	TRBV27	CASSSPRQGARELFF	TGTGCCAGCAGTTCACCCCGGCAGGGGGCAAGGGAGCTGTTTTTT
TRBJ2-7	14	TRBD1	once	TRBV20-1	CSASDGTGAYEQYF	TGCAGTGCTAGTGACGGGACAGGGGCATACGAGCAGTACTTC
TRBJ1-4	17	NA	NA	TRBV28	CASSLQGAGVFNEKLFF	TGTGCCAGCAGTTTACAAGGGGCTGGGGTTTTTAATGAAAAACTGTTTTTT
TRBJ1-1	15	NA	NA	TRBV7-8	CASSLLRGANTEAFF	TGTGCCAGCAGCTTACTCAGGGGCGCGAACACTGAAGCTTTCTTT
TRBJ2-1	14	TRBD2	NA	TRBV3-1/TRBV3-2	CASSQVVAGDEQFF	TGTGCCAGCAGCCAAGTTGTAGCGGGAGATGAGCAGTTCTTC
TRBJ1-1	16	NA	NA	TRBV6-5	CASSYEGGAGNTEAFF	TGTGCCAGCAGTTACGAAGGGGGGGCAGGAAACACTGAAGCTTTCTTT
TRBJ1-4	15	NA	NA	TRBV27	CASSRRGATNEKLFF	TGTGCCAGCAGTCGAAGGGGTGCAACTAATGAAAAACTGTTTTTT
TRBJ1-5	16	NA	NA	TRBV7-2	CASSLLRSTTNQPQHF	TGTGCCAGCAGCTTATTACGGTCGACAACAAATCAGCCCCAGCATTTT
TRBJ1-4	14	NA	NA	TRBV10-3	CAISESPVFEKLFF	TGTGCCATCAGTGAGTCCCCAGTCTTTGAAAAACTGTTTTTT
TRBJ1-4	13	NA	NA	TRBV7-2	CASNVRLNEKLFF	TGTGCCAGCAACGTGCGTCTTAATGAAAAACTGTTTTTT
TRBJ2-6	14	NA	NA	TRBV5-1	CASSFSRGANVLTF	TGCGCCAGCAGCTTTTCTAGAGGGGCCAACGTCCTGACTTTC
TRBJ1-1	15	TRBD1	NA	TRBV24-1	CATSDATGAGGEAFF	TGTGCCACCAGTGATGCGACAGGGGCGGGTGGTGAAGCTTTCTTT
TRBJ1-5	15	TRBD1	NA	TRBV6-5	CASSGNRGRFQPQHF	TGTGCCAGCAGCGGAAACAGGGGGCGATTTCAGCCCCAGCATTTT
TRBJ1-4	14	TRBD1	NA	TRBV2	CASSGQGGYEKLFF	TGTGCCAGCAGTGGACAGGGGGGGTATGAAAAACTGTTTTTT
TRBJ1-5	14	TRBD1	NA	TRBV5-8	CASSFSGTGIGEHF	TGTGCCAGCAGCTTTTCCGGGACAGGGATAGGGGAGCATTTT
TRBJ1-2	10	NA	NA	TRBV29-1	CSVDRDGYTF	TGCAGCGTTGACCGGGATGGCTACACCTTC
TRBJ1-5	15	TRBD1	NA	TRBV24-1	CATSDPDRDHQPQHF	TGTGCCACCAGTGACCCAGACAGGGATCATCAGCCCCAGCATTTT
TRBJ2-1	15	TRBD2	NA	TRBV5-4	CASSSRTSGGNEQFF	TGTGCCAGCAGCTCAAGGACTAGCGGGGGGAATGAGCAGTTCTTC
TRBJ2-6	19	TRBD1	NA	TRBV9	CASSVVSGTGGVGANVLTF	TGTGCCAGCAGCGTAGTGTCCGGGACAGGGGGCGTTGGGGCCAACGTCCTGACTTTC
TRBJ2-7	15	TRBD1	NA	TRBV27	CASSLGDNPRQGQYF	TGTGCCAGCAGTTTAGGGGACAACCCACGACAGGGGCAGTACTTC
TRBJ1-2	14	TRBD1	NA	TRBV6-5	CASIRDRGQGGYTF	TGTGCCAGCATAAGAGACAGGGGGCAGGGTGGCTACACCTTC
TRBJ2-7	17	TRBD2	NA	TRBV9	CASSVGTSGTASYEQYF	TGTGCCAGCAGCGTCGGGACTAGCGGGACCGCTTCCTACGAGCAGTACTTC
TRBJ2-7	13	TRBD2	NA	TRBV29-1	CSVVGLAGPEQYF	TGCAGCGTTGTAGGACTAGCGGGGCCTGAGCAGTACTTC
TRBJ2-7	15	TRBD2	NA	TRBV4-2	CASSQETSGTYEQYF	TGTGCCAGCAGCCAAGAGACTAGCGGTACCTACGAGCAGTACTTC
TRBJ1-2	15	TRBD1	NA	TRBV27	CASSLRGQGLYGYTF	TGTGCCAGCAGTTTAAGGGGACAGGGTTTATATGGCTACACCTTC
TRBJ2-7	14	NA	NA	TRBV7-2	CASSLRFRGGEQYF	TGTGCCAGCAGCTTACGGTTTAGAGGCGGCGAGCAGTACTTC
TRBJ2-7	14	NA	NA	TRBV18	CASSPDVGRREQYF	TGTGCCAGCTCACCGGATGTGGGGCGCCGGGAGCAGTACTTC
TRBJ1-1	14	TRBD1	NA	TRBV5-6	CASSLGTGATEAFF	TGTGCCAGCAGCTTGGGGACAGGGGCCACTGAAGCTTTCTTT
TRBJ1-5	14	TRBD1	NA	TRBV6-4	CARGGQLSNQPQHF	TGTGCCAGGGGGGGACAGCTTAGCAATCAGCCCCAGCATTTT
TRBJ1-2	15	NA	NA	TRBV24-1	CATSDRIPGGYGYTF	TGTGCCACCAGTGATCGCATCCCCGGAGGCTATGGCTACACCTTC
TRBJ1-2	14	NA	once	TRBV6-5	CASSTNRDNYGYTF	TGTGCCAGCAGTACCAACAGGGATAACTATGGCTACACCTTC
TRBJ2-3	19	NA	NA	TRBV24-1	CATYEGFGGRWYSTDTQYF	TGTGCCACCTATGAGGGTTTCGGGGGACGATGGTATAGCACAGATACGCAGTATTTT
TRBJ1-1	13	NA	NA	TRBV13	CASSSSRNTEAFF	TGTGCCAGCAGCTCCTCTAGGAACACTGAAGCTTTCTTT
TRBJ1-4	14	TRBD1	NA	TRBV10-3	CAISATGGSEKLFF	TGTGCCATCAGTGCGACAGGGGGAAGTGAAAAACTGTTTTTT
TRBJ1-6	18	TRBD1	NA	TRBV2	CASSEARKGQIRDSPLHF	TGTGCCAGCAGTGAAGCGCGTAAGGGACAGATTAGGGATTCACCCCTCCACTTT
TRBJ1-2	15	NA	NA	TRBV6-2/TRBV6-3	CASSYSNMIFYGYTF	TGTGCCAGCAGTTACTCGAACATGATTTTCTATGGCTACACCTTC
TRBJ2-7	14	TRBD2	NA	TRBV13	CASSLEGGGDEQYF	TGTGCCAGCAGCTTAGAGGGCGGGGGGGACGAGCAGTACTTC
TRBJ2-4	15	TRBD1	once	TRBV2	CASSDDRGAKNIQYF	TGTGCCAGCAGTGACGACAGGGGGGCCAAAAACATTCAGTACTTC